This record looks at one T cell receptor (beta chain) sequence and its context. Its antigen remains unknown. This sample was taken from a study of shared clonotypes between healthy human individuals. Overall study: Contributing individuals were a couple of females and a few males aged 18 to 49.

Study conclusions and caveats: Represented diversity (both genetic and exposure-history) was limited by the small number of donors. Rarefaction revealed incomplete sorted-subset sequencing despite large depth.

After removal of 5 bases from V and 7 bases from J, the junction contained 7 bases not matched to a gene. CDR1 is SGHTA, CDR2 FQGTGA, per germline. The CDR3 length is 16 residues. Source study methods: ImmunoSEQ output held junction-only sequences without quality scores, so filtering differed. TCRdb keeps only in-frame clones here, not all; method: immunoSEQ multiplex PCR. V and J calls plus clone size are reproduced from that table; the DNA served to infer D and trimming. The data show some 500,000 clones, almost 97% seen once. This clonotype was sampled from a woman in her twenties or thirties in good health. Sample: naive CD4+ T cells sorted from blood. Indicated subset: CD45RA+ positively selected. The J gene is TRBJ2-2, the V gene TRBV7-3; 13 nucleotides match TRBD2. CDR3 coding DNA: TGTGCCAGCAGCCCTGGGACTAGCGGGATTAACGGGGAGCTGTTTTTT. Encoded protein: CASSPGTSGINGELFF.